The sequence of this T cell receptor beta chain was determined in a study of cytomegalovirus exposure and HLA in healthy donors. Researchers ran the PCR with 60 Vbeta and 13 Jbeta primers. Sequenced by immunoSEQ multiplex PCR; TCRdb stores in-frame clones only, minus some. The sample records about 110,000 clones, around 80% being singletons. The sequencing input was PBMCs. The sequence came from a man in his forties or fifties in good health and CMV-seronegative.

This CDR3 reads CSVLGRRDSEAFF. The CDR3 DNA follows: TGCAGCGTTTTAGGTAGACGGGACTCTGAAGCTTTCTTT. The chain joins TRBV29-1 to TRBJ1-1; weak D call: TRBD1 (5 bases). The CDR3 runs to 13 residues. The ends were cut back, 5 bases at V and 6 bases at J, with 16 bases in the middle. Germline loops: CDR1 SQVTM, CDR2 ANQGSEA.